These 19 T cell receptor beta chains were all obtained from the same sample, sequenced in a study of T cell responses to AZD1222 COVID-19 vaccine. TCRdb keeps only in-frame clones here, not all; method: immunoSEQ multiplex PCR. The sample consists of 72,000 or so clones, 70% to 90% of them appearing once. The input for sequencing was peripheral blood, taken 28 days after the second AZD1222 dose. The source of these receptors is an adult who received the AZD1222 COVID-19 vaccine.

CDR3 sequence: CASSYVPWGYTF. CDR3 DNA sequence: TGTGCCAGCAGTTACGTTCCCTGGGGCTACACCTTC. This chain links TRBV6-2 or TRBV6-3 with TRBJ1-2; D remains unclear. This CDR3 contains 12 residues. Germline CDR1 is MNHEY and CDR2 is SVGEGT. The V gene lost 2 bases and the J gene lost 8 bases, with 9 bases spanning the gap.

The J gene is TRBJ1-2, the V gene TRBV11-3; perhaps TRBD1 as D (5 bases). Germline V gene sequence: CDR1 SGHNT, CDR2 YENEEA. Deletions cut 1 base from V and 4 bases from J, with 13 bases between. CDR3 length equals 15 residues. CDR3 sequence reads: CASSLGAGQTYGYTF. DNA of the CDR3: TGTGCCAGCAGCTTAGGTGCGGGGCAGACCTATGGCTACACCTTC.

This chain links TRBV9 with TRBJ1-5; D is undetermined. The length of the CDR3 is 15 residues. Trimming took 6 bases from V and 3 from J, leaving 16 bases between them. In germline, CDR1 is SGDLS, CDR2 YYNGEE. The CDR3 bases are TGTGCCAGCACCCAGACCGGCGACATCAATCAGCCCCAGCATTTT. It codes for CASTQTGDINQPQHF.

The chain joins TRBV5-6 to TRBJ1-5; 8 bases match TRBD1. CDR3 length: 15 amino acids. V trimming: 0 bases; J trimming: 5 bases; junction bases outside the gene matches: 4. Germline CDR1 reads SGHDT; CDR2 reads YYEEEE. CDR3 DNA: TGTGCCAGCAGCTTGGACAGGGGGTCGCATCAGCCCCAGCATTTT. It yields the protein CASSLDRGSHQPQHF.

V and J are TRBV5-4 and TRBJ1-1; D is perhaps TRBD1 (5 bases). Trimming pared 0 bases from V and 4 bases from J, leaving 10 bases between. In germline, CDR1 is SGHNT, CDR2 YYREEE (reference sequence). CDR3 size: 14 residues. The CDR3 bases are TGTGCCAGCAGCTTGGGAGGGGTTGGCACTGAAGCTTTCTTT. Translation: CASSLGGVGTEAFF.

The chain has TRBV5-1 and TRBJ1-5; TRBD1 is a possible D gene (5 bases). CDR3 length equals 14 residues. From germline, CDR1 is SGHRS and CDR2 YFSETQ. V was clipped by 0 bases and J by 2 bases, with 6 bases between them. This CDR3 is CASSLVGGNQPQHF. The CDR3 nucleotides are TGCGCCAGCAGCTTGGTGGGGGGCAATCAGCCCCAGCATTTT. Full variable domain (missing parts from reference TRBV5-1 and TRBJ1-5): KAGVTQTPRYLIKTRGQQVTLSCSPISGHRSVSWYQQTPGQGLQFLFEYFSETQRNKGNFPGRFSGRQFSNSRSEMNVSTLELGDSALYLCASSLVGGNQPQHFGDGTRLSIL.

The chain combines TRBV19 with TRBJ1-4; D gene uncertain. Trimming pared 5 bases from V and 3 bases from J, leaving 10 bases between. Germline-derived CDR1 and CDR2 are LNHDA and SQIVND (reference sequence). The CDR3 consists of 14 residues. CDR3 sequence (DNA): TGTGCCAGTAGTTCGGGCAGAGCTAATGAAAAACTGTTTTTT. This encodes CASSSGRANEKLFF. The complete variable domain, with remaining parts taken from reference TRBV19 and TRBJ1-4, reads DGGITQSPKYLFRKEGQNVTLSCEQNLNHDAMYWYRQDPGQGLRLIYYSQIVNDFQKGDIAEGYSVSREKKESFPLTVTSAQKNPTAFYLCASSSGRANEKLFFGSGTQLSVL.

The J gene is TRBJ1-1, the V gene TRBV27, with no clear D. The CDR3 has 20 amino acids. The germline CDR1 and CDR2 sequences are MNHEY and SMNVEV (reference sequence). Between the trimmed V and J ends, which lost 6 bases and 7 bases, there was a span of 36 bases. The CDR3 bases are TGTGCCAGCAGCCGGCTCCGGAAGGGTGGATTGCCCGCTGAGGAAAATGAAGCTTTCTTT. Protein product: CASSRLRKGGLPAEENEAFF.

Only one count was recorded for this clone. The J gene is TRBJ2-3, the V gene TRBV9; 10 bases agree with TRBD1. The CDR3 contains 20 residues. V was pared by 0 bases and J by 1 base, with 14 bases of the junction left unmatched. Looked up from germline, CDR1 is SGDLS and CDR2 is YYNGEE. The CDR3 region has the DNA TGTGCCAGCAGCGTAGAGGGTGGTCGGAGACAGGGGGCCGGCACAGATACGCAGTATTTT. This encodes CASSVEGGRRQGAGTDTQYF. Full variable domain (rest looked up from reference TRBV9 and TRBJ2-3): DSGVTQTPKHLITATGQRVTLRCSPRSGDLSVYWYQQSLDQGLQFLIQYYNGEERAKGNILERFSAQQFPDLHSELNLSSLELGDSALYFCASSVEGGRRQGAGTDTQYFGPGTRLTVL.

This clone appeared once. V is TRBV5-4 and J is TRBJ1-2; D not certain. In germline, CDR1 is SGHNT, CDR2 YYREEE (reference sequence). CDR3 length: 13 residues. V gave up 3 bases and J gave up 1 base, with 7 bases separating them. The CDR3 here is CASSSQFNYGYTF. The CDR3, as DNA: TGTGCCAGCAGCTCCCAGTTTAACTATGGCTACACCTTC.

V usage is TRBV6-6 and J usage is TRBJ2-7; no firm D call. Deletions cut 4 bases from V and 7 bases from J, with 8 bases between. The CDR3 contains 11 residues. CDR1 and CDR2 from the germline V gene are MNHNY and SVGAGI (reference sequence). The CDR3 reads CASSSLSEQYF. Written as DNA, the CDR3 is TGTGCCAGCAGTTCGCTAAGTGAGCAGTACTTC.

The chain employs TRBV19 and TRBJ2-1; TRBD2 matches at 14 bases. Germline V gives CDR1 LNHDA, CDR2 SQIVND (reference sequence). J was trimmed by 7 bases and V by 7 bases; bases with no gene match: 12. The length of the CDR3 is 17 residues. CDR3 sequence: CASKTSGRAHFRNEQFF. In nucleotides, the CDR3 is TGTGCCAGTAAGACTAGCGGGAGGGCCCATTTTCGGAATGAGCAGTTCTTC.

The chain joins TRBV7-9 to TRBJ2-5; maybe TRBD2 (6 bases). Germline V gene data show CDR1 as SEHNR and CDR2 as FQNEAQ (reference sequence). The CDR3 contains 16 residues. The V end lost 3 bases, the J end lost 1 base, and 15 bases lay between the germline ends. The chain's CDR3 is CASSFGGEHFQETQYF. The CDR3 DNA follows: TGTGCCAGCAGCTTCGGGGGTGAGCACTTCCAAGAGACCCAGTACTTC.

This clone was found once. The chain links TRBV7-9 to TRBJ2-7; either TRBD1 or TRBD2 may supply D (5 bases each). CDR1 is SEHNR, CDR2 FQNEAQ, per germline (reference sequence). The CDR3 covers 16 residues. Trimming shortened V by 5 bases and J by 0 bases, and 17 bases separated the two germline ends. CDR3 DNA sequence: TGTGCCAGCAGCCCATGGGTGGGGGATAGCTCCTACGAGCAGTACTTC. Amino acids: CASSPWVGDSSYEQYF.

The chain links TRBV5-1 to TRBJ1-2; D is uncertain. Germline V CDR1 and CDR2: SGHRS, YFSETQ. This CDR3 has 15 amino acids. The V end lost 4 bases, the J end lost 3 bases, and 16 bases lay between the germline ends. The CDR3 reads CASSQRSQDDYGYTF. The CDR3 bases are TGCGCCAGCAGCCAGAGGTCGCAGGATGACTATGGCTACACCTTC. The full variable domain, its missing parts supplied by reference TRBV5-1 and TRBJ1-2, is KAGVTQTPRYLIKTRGQQVTLSCSPISGHRSVSWYQQTPGQGLQFLFEYFSETQRNKGNFPGRFSGRQFSNSRSEMNVSTLELGDSALYLCASSQRSQDDYGYTFGSGTRLTVV.

CDR3 DNA: TGTGCCAGCAGTTACCGGGACAGACTTTTCTATGGCTACACCTTC. Translation gives CASSYRDRLFYGYTF. The chain is built from TRBV6-5 and TRBJ1-2; 7 bases agree with TRBD1. V lost 2 bases to trimming and J lost 4 bases; unmatched junction nucleotides: 7. CDR3 length: 15 residues. Germline values: CDR1 MNHEY, CDR2 SVGAGI.

This chain joins TRBV3-1 (or the pseudogene TRBV3-2) and TRBJ2-1, with D perhaps matching TRBD2 (5 bases). The length of the CDR3 is 17 residues. Germline-derived CDR1 and CDR2 are LGHDT and YNNKEL (reference sequence). The V and J ends lost 1 base and 2 bases respectively, with 15 bases between them. The CDR3 DNA sequence: TGTGCCAGCAGCCAAGCCTGGTGGGAGAGTGCCTACAATGAGCAGTTCTTC. It codes for CASSQAWWESAYNEQFF.

The V and J genes are TRBV18 and TRBJ1-2; D perhaps matches TRBD1 (6 bases). The CDR3 is 14 amino acids. V was clipped by 2 bases and J by 6 bases, with 13 bases between them. The germline V gene has CDR1 KGHSH and CDR2 LQKENI. CDR3 loop: CASSPETGTHGYTF. The CDR3 bases are TGTGCCAGCTCACCAGAAACAGGGACCCATGGCTACACCTTC. Supplemented by reference TRBV18 and TRBJ1-2, the full variable domain reads NAGVMQNPRHLVRRRGQEARLRCSPMKGHSHVYWYRQLPEEGLKFMVYLQKENIIDESGMPKERFSAEFPKEGPSILRIQQVVRGDSAAYFCASSPETGTHGYTFGSGTRLTVV.

This CDR3 reads CASMRGNTEAFF. DNA of the CDR3: TGTGCCAGCATGCGAGGGAACACTGAAGCTTTCTTT. This chain joins TRBV12-3 or TRBV12-4 and TRBJ1-1; D unresolved. This CDR3 has 12 residues. V shed 7 bases and J shed 1 base, with 7 bases lying between them.